These T cell receptor beta chains were read from a single sample in a study of graft-versus-host responses after intestinal transplantation. Their specific antigens are unknown. Generated by immunoSEQ multiplex PCR, the TCRdb table keeps only in-frame clones and is missing some. The sample lists 150,000 or so clones; nearly 95% were seen once. Sample: unstimulated CD4+ T cells sorted from spleen or lymph node cells, taken before intestinal transplant. These receptors all come from a human donor who received an intestinal transplant. The CDR3 runs from the conserved cysteine through the conserved F or W. The D gene is left open where the match is weak.

CDR3aa: CASSSVAGGSYEQYF
CDR3nt: TGTGCCAGCAGCTCAGTAGCGGGAGGTTCCTACGAGCAGTACTTC
v_gene: TRBV5-4
d_gene: TRBD2
j_gene: TRBJ2-7

CDR3aa: CAWSPIDRGTEAFF
CDR3nt: TGTGCCTGGAGCCCGATTGACAGGGGCACTGAAGCTTTCTTT
v_gene: TRBV30
d_gene: TRBD1
j_gene: TRBJ1-1

CDR3aa: CASSQDNQPQHF
CDR3nt: TGCGCCAGCAGCCAAGATAATCAGCCCCAGCATTTT
v_gene: TRBV4-1
d_gene: -
j_gene: TRBJ1-5

CDR3aa: CAWRAGPRNTEAFF
CDR3nt: TGTGCCTGGAGAGCCGGGCCGAGGAACACTGAAGCTTTCTTT
v_gene: TRBV30
d_gene: -
j_gene: TRBJ1-1

CDR3aa: CASSSDVEQFF
CDR3nt: TGTGCCAGTAGTAGCGACGTTGAGCAGTTCTTC
v_gene: TRBV19
d_gene: -
j_gene: TRBJ2-1

CDR3aa: CASSLQGDSYEQYF
CDR3nt: TGTGCCAGCAGCTTACAGGGCGACTCCTACGAGCAGTACTTC
v_gene: TRBV11-3
d_gene: -
j_gene: TRBJ2-7

CDR3aa: CASKGTSSYNSPLHF
CDR3nt: TGTGCCAGCAAGGGGACGAGCTCCTATAATTCACCCCTCCACTTT
v_gene: TRBV28
d_gene: -
j_gene: TRBJ1-6

CDR3aa: CASGTGFTGELFF
CDR3nt: TGTGCCAGCGGGACAGGCTTCACCGGGGAGCTGTTTTTT
v_gene: TRBV19
d_gene: TRBD1
j_gene: TRBJ2-2

CDR3aa: CASSFQGDTDTQYF
CDR3nt: TGCGCCAGCAGCTTCCAGGGTGACACAGATACGCAGTATTTT
v_gene: TRBV5-1
d_gene: -
j_gene: TRBJ2-3

CDR3aa: CASSPPGQIYEQYF
CDR3nt: TGTGCCAGCTCACCACCGGGACAAATATACGAGCAGTACTTC
v_gene: TRBV18
d_gene: -
j_gene: TRBJ2-7

CDR3aa: CASSYSTNYGYTF
CDR3nt: TGTGCCAGCAGTTACTCCACTAACTATGGCTACACCTTC
v_gene: TRBV6-6
d_gene: -
j_gene: TRBJ1-2

CDR3aa: CASSLVRGPASEAFF
CDR3nt: TGCGCCAGCAGCTTGGTCAGGGGTCCGGCCTCAGAAGCTTTCTTT
v_gene: TRBV5-1
d_gene: -
j_gene: TRBJ1-1

CDR3aa: CASKRDRSTETQYF
CDR3nt: TGTGCCAGTAAACGAGACAGAAGTACAGAGACCCAGTACTTC
v_gene: TRBV19
d_gene: -
j_gene: TRBJ2-5

CDR3aa: CASRGTEIVTQYF
CDR3nt: TGTGCCAGCCGGGGGACAGAAATTGTGACCCAGTACTTC
v_gene: TRBV6-1
d_gene: -
j_gene: TRBJ2-5

CDR3aa: CASSTFDRLNTGELFF
CDR3nt: TGTGCCAGTAGTACCTTCGATCGGCTGAACACCGGGGAGCTGTTTTTT
v_gene: TRBV19
d_gene: -
j_gene: TRBJ2-2

CDR3aa: CASSLKRGASYEQYF
CDR3nt: TGTGCCAGCAGTTTAAAGCGGGGAGCTTCTTACGAGCAGTACTTC
v_gene: TRBV27
d_gene: TRBD2
j_gene: TRBJ2-7

CDR3aa: CASSPDRGYNQPQHF
CDR3nt: TGTGCCAGCTCACCGGACAGGGGATATAATCAGCCCCAGCATTTT
v_gene: TRBV18
d_gene: TRBD1
j_gene: TRBJ1-5

CDR3aa: CASSGTGNEKLFF
CDR3nt: TGTGCCAGCTCCGGGACAGGGAATGAAAAACTGTTTTTT
v_gene: TRBV18
d_gene: TRBD1
j_gene: TRBJ1-4

CDR3aa: CASGRGQGRTEAFF
CDR3nt: TGTGCTAGTGGGCGGGGACAGGGGAGGACTGAAGCTTTCTTT
v_gene: TRBV12-5
d_gene: TRBD1
j_gene: TRBJ1-1

CDR3aa: CASSALAGVLGNEQFF
CDR3nt: TGTGCCAGCAGTGCACTAGCGGGAGTCCTCGGGAATGAGCAGTTCTTC
v_gene: TRBV6-1
d_gene: TRBD2
j_gene: TRBJ2-1

CDR3aa: CASSRPKGGYTF
CDR3nt: TGTGCCAGCAGCCGGCCGAAGGGTGGCTACACCTTC
v_gene: TRBV6-5
d_gene: -
j_gene: TRBJ1-2

CDR3aa: CASSLGTGRLDEQYF
CDR3nt: TGTGCCAGTAGTCTCGGGACAGGGAGATTGGACGAGCAGTACTTC
v_gene: TRBV19
d_gene: TRBD1
j_gene: TRBJ2-7

CDR3aa: CASSPGGQDSGNTIYF
CDR3nt: TGTGCCAGCTCACCCGGGGGACAGGACTCTGGAAACACTATATATTTT
v_gene: TRBV18
d_gene: TRBD1
j_gene: TRBJ1-3

CDR3aa: CASRKTGYNEQFF
CDR3nt: TGCGCCAGCAGAAAGACAGGGTACAATGAGCAGTTCTTC
v_gene: TRBV10-1
d_gene: TRBD1
j_gene: TRBJ2-1

CDR3aa: CAGSGTGVSDGYTF
CDR3nt: TGTGCCGGATCCGGGACAGGGGTTTCGGATGGCTACACCTTC
v_gene: TRBV6-1
d_gene: TRBD1
j_gene: TRBJ1-2

CDR3aa: CASSLPVWDAGYNEQFF
CDR3nt: TGTGCCAGCAGTTTACCGGTCTGGGACGCCGGGTACAATGAGCAGTTCTTC
v_gene: TRBV28
d_gene: -
j_gene: TRBJ2-1

CDR3aa: CASSGGSSYQPQHF
CDR3nt: TGTGCCAGCAGTGGTGGCAGCTCGTATCAGCCCCAGCATTTT
v_gene: TRBV2
d_gene: -
j_gene: TRBJ1-5

CDR3aa: CASSILRTDTQYF
CDR3nt: TGTGCCAGTAGTATACTTCGCACAGATACGCAGTATTTT
v_gene: TRBV19
d_gene: -
j_gene: TRBJ2-3

CDR3aa: CASSGPTMRGETQYF
CDR3nt: TGTGCCAGCAGTGGACCTACCATGAGGGGAGAGACCCAGTACTTC
v_gene: TRBV2
d_gene: -
j_gene: TRBJ2-5

CDR3aa: CASSWGQGARYEQYF
CDR3nt: TGTGCCAGCAGTTGGGGACAGGGGGCGAGGTACGAGCAGTACTTC
v_gene: TRBV28
d_gene: TRBD1
j_gene: TRBJ2-7

CDR3aa: CATSRAVWETQYF
CDR3nt: TGTGCCACCAGCAGAGCGGTTTGGGAGACCCAGTACTTC
v_gene: TRBV15
d_gene: -
j_gene: TRBJ2-5

CDR3aa: CASSLVAGYNEQFF
CDR3nt: TGTGCCAGCAGCTTAGTGGCAGGGTACAATGAGCAGTTCTTC
v_gene: TRBV11-2
d_gene: -
j_gene: TRBJ2-1

CDR3aa: CASSLALAGGYNEQFF
CDR3nt: TGTGCCAGCAGCTTAGCCCTAGCGGGAGGCTACAATGAGCAGTTCTTC
v_gene: TRBV7-8
d_gene: TRBD2
j_gene: TRBJ2-1